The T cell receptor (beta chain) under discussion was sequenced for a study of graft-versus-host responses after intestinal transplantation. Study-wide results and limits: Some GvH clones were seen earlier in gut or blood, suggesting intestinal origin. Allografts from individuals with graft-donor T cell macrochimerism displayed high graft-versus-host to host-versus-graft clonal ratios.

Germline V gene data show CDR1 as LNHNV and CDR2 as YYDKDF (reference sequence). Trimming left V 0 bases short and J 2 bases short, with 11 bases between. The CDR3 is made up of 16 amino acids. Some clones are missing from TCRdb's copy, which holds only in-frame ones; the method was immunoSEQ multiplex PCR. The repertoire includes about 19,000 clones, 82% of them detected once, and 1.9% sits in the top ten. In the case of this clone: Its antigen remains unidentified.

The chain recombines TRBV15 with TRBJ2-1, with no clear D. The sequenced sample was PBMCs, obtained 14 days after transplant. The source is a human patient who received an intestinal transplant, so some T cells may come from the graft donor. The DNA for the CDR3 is TGTGCCACCAGCAGAGATCGGACGGGCACCTACAATGAGCAGTTCTTC. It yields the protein CATSRDRTGTYNEQFF.